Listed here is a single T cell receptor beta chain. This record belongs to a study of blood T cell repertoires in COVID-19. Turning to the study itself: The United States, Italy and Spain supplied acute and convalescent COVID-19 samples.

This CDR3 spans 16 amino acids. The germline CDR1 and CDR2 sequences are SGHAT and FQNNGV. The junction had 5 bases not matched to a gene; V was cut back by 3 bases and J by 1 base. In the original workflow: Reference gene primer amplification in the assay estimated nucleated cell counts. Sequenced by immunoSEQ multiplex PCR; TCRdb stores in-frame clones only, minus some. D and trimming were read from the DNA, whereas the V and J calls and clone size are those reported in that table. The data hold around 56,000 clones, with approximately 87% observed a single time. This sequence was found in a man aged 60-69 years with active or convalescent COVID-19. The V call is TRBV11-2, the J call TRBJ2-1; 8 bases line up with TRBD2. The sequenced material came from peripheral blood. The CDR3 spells CASSFTGTRSYNEQFF. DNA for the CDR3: TGTGCCAGCAGCTTTACCGGGACTAGATCCTACAATGAGCAGTTCTTC.